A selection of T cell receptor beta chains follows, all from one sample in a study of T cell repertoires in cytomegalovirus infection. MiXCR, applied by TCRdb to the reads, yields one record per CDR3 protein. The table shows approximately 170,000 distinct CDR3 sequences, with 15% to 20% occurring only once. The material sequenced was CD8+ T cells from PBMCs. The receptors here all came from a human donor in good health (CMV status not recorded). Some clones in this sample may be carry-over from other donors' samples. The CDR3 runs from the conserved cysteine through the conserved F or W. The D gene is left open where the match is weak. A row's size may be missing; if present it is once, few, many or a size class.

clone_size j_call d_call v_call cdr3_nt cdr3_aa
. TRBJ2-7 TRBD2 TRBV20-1 TGCAGTGCTAAGGATAGCGGGAGCTACGAGCAGTACTTC CSAKDSGSYEQYF
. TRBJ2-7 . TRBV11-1 TGTGCCAGCAGCTTAAGTCGGCTCTACGAGCAGTACTTC CASSLSRLYEQYF
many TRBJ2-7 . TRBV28 TGTGCCAGCAGAAATATAGCTAGCAGAGCCTACGAGCAGTACTTC CASRNIASRAYEQYF
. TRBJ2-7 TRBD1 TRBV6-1 TGTGCCAGCCAAAAGAGACAGGGATTCGCCTACGAGCAGTACTTC CASQKRQGFAYEQYF
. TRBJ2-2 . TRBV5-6 TGTGCCAGCAGCTTGGGCGTTTCCGGGGAGCTGTTTTTT CASSLGVSGELFF
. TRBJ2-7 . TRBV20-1 TGCAGTGCTAGAGTGGCCTACTCCTACGAGCAGTACTTC CSARVAYSYEQYF
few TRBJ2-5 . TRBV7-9 TGTGCCAGCAGCCTCCCGGAGCCTGAAGAGACCCAGTACTTC CASSLPEPEETQYF
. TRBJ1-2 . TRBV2 TGTGCCAGCAGTACCACAGGGACTCCGCCCGATGGCTACACCTTC CASSTTGTPPDGYTF
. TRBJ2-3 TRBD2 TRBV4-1 TGCGCCAGCAGCCAAGATGGCCTAGCGGGGGGGCCGAGTGCAGATACGCAGTATTTT CASSQDGLAGGPSADTQYF
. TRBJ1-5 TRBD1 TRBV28 TGTGCCAGTGCTGGGACAGATAGCAATCAGCCCCAGCATTTT CASAGTDSNQPQHF
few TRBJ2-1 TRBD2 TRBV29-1 TGCAGCGCCGAACCCCGGCTAGCGGATGAGCAGTTCTTC CSAEPRLADEQFF
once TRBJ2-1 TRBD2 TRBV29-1 TGCAGCGTTGACGGGGGGGTCGACTCCTACAATGAGCAGTTCTTC CSVDGGVDSYNEQFF
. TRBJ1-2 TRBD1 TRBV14 TGTGCCAGCAGCCCTACCTCACCGACAGGGATCGACTATGGCTACACCTTC CASSPTSPTGIDYGYTF
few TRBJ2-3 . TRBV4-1 TGCGCCAGCGGTGACGACACTAGCACAGATACGCAGTATTTT CASGDDTSTDTQYF
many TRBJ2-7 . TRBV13 TGTGCCAGCAGTTACCTCTACGAGCAGTACTTC CASSYLYEQYF